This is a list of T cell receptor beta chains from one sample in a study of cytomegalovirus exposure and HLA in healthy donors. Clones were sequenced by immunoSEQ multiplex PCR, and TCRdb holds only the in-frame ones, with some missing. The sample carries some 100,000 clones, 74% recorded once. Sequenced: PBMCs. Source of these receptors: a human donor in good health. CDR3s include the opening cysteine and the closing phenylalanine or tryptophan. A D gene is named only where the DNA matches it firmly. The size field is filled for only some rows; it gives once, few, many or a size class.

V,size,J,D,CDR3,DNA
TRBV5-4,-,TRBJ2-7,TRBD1,CASSFGQEIYEQYF,TGTGCCAGCAGCTTTGGACAGGAAATATACGAGCAGTACTTC
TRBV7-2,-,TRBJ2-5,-,CASGKQAEYF,TGTGCCAGCGGCAAACAGGCCGAGTACTTC
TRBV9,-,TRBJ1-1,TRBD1,CASSVEDRRVTEAFF,TGTGCCAGCAGCGTAGAGGACAGGCGGGTCACTGAAGCTTTCTTT
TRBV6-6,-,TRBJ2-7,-,CASRPLEQGWGEQYF,TGTGCCAGCAGGCCCCTCGAACAGGGTTGGGGCGAGCAGTACTTC
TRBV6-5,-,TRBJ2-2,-,CASSSPTGELFF,TGTGCCAGCAGTTCCCCGACCGGGGAGCTGTTTTTT
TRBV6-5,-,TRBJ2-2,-,CASSLFRANTGELFF,TGTGCCAGCAGTTTGTTTCGGGCGAACACCGGGGAGCTGTTTTTT
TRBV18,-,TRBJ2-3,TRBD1,CASSRQGPSTDTQYF,TGTGCCAGCTCAAGACAGGGGCCCAGCACAGATACGCAGTATTTT
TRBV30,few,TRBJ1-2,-,CAWSTQGYDGYTF,TGTGCCTGGAGCACACAGGGTTACGATGGCTACACCTTC
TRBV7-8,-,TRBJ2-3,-,CASSSNVGLGTDTQYF,TGTGCCAGCAGCTCCAATGTGGGACTGGGCACAGATACGCAGTATTTT
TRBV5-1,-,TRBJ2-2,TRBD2,CASSRTSGSANTGELFF,TGCGCCAGCAGCCGGACTAGCGGGAGCGCGAACACCGGGGAGCTGTTTTTT
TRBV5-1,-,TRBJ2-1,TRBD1,CASSPPGQGRDEQFF,TGCGCCAGCTCACCCCCGGGACAGGGTCGCGATGAGCAGTTCTTC
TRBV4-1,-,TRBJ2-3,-,CASSRKIDNTDTQYF,TGCGCCAGCAGCCGAAAGATCGACAACACAGATACGCAGTATTTT
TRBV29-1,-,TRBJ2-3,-,CSVQGGGTDTQYF,TGCAGCGTGCAGGGCGGGGGCACAGATACGCAGTATTTT
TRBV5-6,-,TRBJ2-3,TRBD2,CASSLSSSGADTQYF,TGTGCCAGCAGCTTGTCGTCTAGCGGTGCCGATACGCAGTATTTT
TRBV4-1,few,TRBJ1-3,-,CASSQDSAGKAAGNTIYF,TGCGCCAGCAGCCAAGATAGTGCGGGGAAGGCGGCTGGAAACACCATATATTTT
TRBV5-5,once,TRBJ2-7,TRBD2,CASLRGGTDEQYF,TGTGCCAGTCTAAGGGGAGGGACCGACGAGCAGTACTTC
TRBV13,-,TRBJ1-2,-,CASSLGGQYYGYTF,TGTGCCAGCAGCTTGGGAGGTCAGTACTATGGCTACACCTTC
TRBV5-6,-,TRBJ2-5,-,CASSLDIQEGSQETQYF,TGTGCCAGCAGCTTGGACATTCAAGAAGGGAGCCAAGAGACCCAGTACTTC
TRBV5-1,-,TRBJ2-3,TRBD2,CASRPGLANADTQYF,TGCGCCAGCAGACCGGGACTAGCGAATGCAGATACGCAGTATTTT
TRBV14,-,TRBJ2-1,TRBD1,CASSHSGGKFF,TGTGCCAGCAGCCATTCAGGGGGCAAGTTCTTC
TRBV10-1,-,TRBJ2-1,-,CASSEWDTSSGEQFF,TGCGCCAGCAGTGAGTGGGATACTAGTTCGGGTGAGCAGTTCTTC
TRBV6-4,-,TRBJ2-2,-,CASRGENTGELFF,TGTGCCAGCAGAGGGGAGAACACCGGGGAGCTGTTTTTT
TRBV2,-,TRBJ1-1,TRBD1,CASRGSSGGNTEAFF,TGTGCCAGCAGGGGGAGTTCAGGGGGGAACACTGAAGCTTTCTTT
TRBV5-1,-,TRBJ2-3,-,CASRGGPSGQSQYF,TGCGCCAGCAGAGGAGGGCCGAGCGGCCAATCGCAGTATTTT
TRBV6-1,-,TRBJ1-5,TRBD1,CASSEQGAKNQPQHF,TGTGCCAGCAGTGAACAGGGGGCGAAGAATCAGCCCCAGCATTTT
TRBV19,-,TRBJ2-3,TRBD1,CASSTTGASTDTQYF,TGTGCCAGTAGTACTACAGGGGCTAGCACAGATACGCAGTATTTT
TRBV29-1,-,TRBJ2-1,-,CSVGRREGLLNEQFF,TGCAGCGTTGGGCGGCGGGAAGGGTTATTGAATGAGCAGTTCTTC
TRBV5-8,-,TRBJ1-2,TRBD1,CASQGERAYGYTF,TGTGCCAGCCAGGGGGAGCGGGCCTATGGCTACACCTTC
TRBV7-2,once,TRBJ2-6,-,CASSLFPGSPGANVLTF,TGTGCCAGCAGCTTATTCCCCGGGAGCCCTGGGGCCAACGTCCTGACTTTC
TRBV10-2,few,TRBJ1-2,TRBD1,CASRPTGYGGYTF,TGCGCCAGCAGACCGACAGGGTACGGGGGCTACACCTTC
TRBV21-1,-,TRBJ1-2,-,CASSTKRGQGNYGYTF,TGTGCCAGCAGCACAAAGAGGGGACAGGGTAACTATGGCTACACCTTC
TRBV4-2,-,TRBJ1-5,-,CASSQEVGGRLHF,TGTGCCAGCAGCCAAGAGGTCGGGGGACGCTTGCATTTT
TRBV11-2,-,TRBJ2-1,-,CASSAGLSLNEQFF,TGTGCCAGCAGCGCGGGACTGTCACTCAATGAGCAGTTCTTC
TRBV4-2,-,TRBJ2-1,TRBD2,CASSLREGLYNEQFF,TGTGCCAGCAGCCTCCGGGAGGGACTCTACAATGAGCAGTTCTTC
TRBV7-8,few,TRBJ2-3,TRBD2,CASSARTSGGTDTQYF,TGTGCCAGCAGCGCCCGGACTAGCGGGGGTACAGATACGCAGTATTTT
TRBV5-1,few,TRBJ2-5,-,CASSTDPGQQETQYF,TGCGCCAGCAGCACCGACCCGGGACAACAAGAGACCCAGTACTTC
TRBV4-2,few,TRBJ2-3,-,CASSQEAGTELTDTQYF,TGTGCCAGCAGCCAAGAGGCCGGGACTGAGCTCACAGATACGCAGTATTTT
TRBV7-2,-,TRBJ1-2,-,CASSFSGAALRHGYTF,TGTGCCAGCAGCTTTTCAGGGGCGGCCCTGAGGCATGGCTACACCTTC
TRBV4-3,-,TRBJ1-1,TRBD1,CASSRDRVTTEAFF,TGCGCCAGCAGCCGGGACAGGGTAACCACTGAAGCTTTCTTT
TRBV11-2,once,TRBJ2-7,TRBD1,CASSFSGTGAYEQYF,TGTGCCAGCAGCTTTAGTGGGACAGGGGCGTACGAGCAGTACTTC
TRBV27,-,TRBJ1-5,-,CASSPGGPSNQPQHF,TGTGCCAGCAGTCCCGGAGGGCCTAGCAATCAGCCCCAGCATTTT